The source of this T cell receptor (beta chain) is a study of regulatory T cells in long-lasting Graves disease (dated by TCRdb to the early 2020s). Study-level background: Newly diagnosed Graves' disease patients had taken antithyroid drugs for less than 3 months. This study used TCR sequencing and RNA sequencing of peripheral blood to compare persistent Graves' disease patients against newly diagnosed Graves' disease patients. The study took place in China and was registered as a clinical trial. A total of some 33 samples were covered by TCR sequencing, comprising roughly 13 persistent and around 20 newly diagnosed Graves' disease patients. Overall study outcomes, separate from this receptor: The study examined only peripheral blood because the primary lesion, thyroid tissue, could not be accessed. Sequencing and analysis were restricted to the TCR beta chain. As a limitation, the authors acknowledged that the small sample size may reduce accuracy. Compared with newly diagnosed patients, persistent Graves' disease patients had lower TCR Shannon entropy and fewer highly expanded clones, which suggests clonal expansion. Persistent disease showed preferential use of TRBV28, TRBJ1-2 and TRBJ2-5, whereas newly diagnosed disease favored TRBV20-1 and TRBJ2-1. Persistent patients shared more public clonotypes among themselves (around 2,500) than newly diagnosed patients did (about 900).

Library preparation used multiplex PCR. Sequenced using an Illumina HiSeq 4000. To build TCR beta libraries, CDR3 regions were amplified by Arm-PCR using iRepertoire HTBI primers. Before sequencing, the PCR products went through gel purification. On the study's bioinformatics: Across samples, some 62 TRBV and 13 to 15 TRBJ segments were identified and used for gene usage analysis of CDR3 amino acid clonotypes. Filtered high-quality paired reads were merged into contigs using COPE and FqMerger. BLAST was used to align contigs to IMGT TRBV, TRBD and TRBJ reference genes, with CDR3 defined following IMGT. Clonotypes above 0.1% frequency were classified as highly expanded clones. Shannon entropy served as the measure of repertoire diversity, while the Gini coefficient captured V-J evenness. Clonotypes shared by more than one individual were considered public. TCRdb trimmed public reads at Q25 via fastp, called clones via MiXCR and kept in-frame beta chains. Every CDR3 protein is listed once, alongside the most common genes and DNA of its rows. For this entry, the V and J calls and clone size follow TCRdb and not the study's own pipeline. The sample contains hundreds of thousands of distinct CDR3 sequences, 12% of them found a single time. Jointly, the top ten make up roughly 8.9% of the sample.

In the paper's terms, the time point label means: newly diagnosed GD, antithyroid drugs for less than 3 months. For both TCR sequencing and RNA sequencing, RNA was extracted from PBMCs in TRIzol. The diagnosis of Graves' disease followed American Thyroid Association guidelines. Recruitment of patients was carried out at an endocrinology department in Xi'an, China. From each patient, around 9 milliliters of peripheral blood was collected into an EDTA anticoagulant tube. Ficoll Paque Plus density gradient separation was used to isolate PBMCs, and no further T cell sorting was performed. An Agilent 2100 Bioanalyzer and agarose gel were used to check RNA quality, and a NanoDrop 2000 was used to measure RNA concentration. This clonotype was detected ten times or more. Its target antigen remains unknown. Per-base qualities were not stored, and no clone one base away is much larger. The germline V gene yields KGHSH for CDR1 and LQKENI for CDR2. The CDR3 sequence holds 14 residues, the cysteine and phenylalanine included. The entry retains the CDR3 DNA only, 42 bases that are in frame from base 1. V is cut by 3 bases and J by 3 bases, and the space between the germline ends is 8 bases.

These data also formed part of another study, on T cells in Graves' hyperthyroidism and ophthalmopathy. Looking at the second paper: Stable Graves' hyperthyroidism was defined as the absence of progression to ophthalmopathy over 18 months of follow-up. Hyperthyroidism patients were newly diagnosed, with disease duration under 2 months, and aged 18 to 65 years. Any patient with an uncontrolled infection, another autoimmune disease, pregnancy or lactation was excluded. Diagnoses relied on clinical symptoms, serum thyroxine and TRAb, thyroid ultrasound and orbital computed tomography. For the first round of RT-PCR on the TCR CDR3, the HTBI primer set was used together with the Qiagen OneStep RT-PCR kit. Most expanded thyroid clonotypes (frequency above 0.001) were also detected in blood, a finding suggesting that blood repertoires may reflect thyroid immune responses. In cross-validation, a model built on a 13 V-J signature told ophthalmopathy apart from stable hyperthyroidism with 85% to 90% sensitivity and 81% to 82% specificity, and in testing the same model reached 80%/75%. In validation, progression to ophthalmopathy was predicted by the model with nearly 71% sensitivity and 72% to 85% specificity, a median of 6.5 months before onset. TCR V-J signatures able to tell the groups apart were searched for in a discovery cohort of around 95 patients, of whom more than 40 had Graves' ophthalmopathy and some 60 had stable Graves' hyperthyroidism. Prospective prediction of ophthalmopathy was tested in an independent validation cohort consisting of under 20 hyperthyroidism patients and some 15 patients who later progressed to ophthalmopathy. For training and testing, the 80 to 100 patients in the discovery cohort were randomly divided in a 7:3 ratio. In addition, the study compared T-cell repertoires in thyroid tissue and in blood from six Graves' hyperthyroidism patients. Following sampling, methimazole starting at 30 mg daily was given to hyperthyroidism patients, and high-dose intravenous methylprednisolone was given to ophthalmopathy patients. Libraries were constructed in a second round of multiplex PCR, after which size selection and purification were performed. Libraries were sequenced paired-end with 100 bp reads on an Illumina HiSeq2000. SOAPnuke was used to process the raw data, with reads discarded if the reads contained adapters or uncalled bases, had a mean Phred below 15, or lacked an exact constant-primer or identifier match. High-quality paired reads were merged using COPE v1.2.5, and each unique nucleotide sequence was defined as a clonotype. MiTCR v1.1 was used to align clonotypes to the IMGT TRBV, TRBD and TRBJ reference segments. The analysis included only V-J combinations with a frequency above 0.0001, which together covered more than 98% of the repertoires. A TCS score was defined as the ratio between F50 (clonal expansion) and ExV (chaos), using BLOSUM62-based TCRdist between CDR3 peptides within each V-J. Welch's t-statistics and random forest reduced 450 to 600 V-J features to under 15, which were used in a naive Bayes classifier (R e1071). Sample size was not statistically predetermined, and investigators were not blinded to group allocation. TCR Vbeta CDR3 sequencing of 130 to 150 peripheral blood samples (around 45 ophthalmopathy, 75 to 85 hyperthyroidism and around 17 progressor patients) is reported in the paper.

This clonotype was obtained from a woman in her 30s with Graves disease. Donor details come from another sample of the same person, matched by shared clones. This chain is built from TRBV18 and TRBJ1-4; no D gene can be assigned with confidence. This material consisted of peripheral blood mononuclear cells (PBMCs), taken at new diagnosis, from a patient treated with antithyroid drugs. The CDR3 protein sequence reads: CASSPRTANEKLFF. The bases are TGTGCCAGCTCACCCAGGACGGCTAATGAAAAACTGTTTTTT. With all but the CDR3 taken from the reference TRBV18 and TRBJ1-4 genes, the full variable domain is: NAGVMQNPRHLVRRRGQEARLRCSPMKGHSHVYWYRQLPEEGLKFMVYLQKENIIDESGMPKERFSAEFPKEGPSILRIQQVVRGDSAAYFCASSPRTANEKLFFGSGTQLSVL.